The following is a T cell receptor beta chain sequence with its context. Some clones are missing from TCRdb's copy, which holds only in-frame ones; the method was immunoSEQ multiplex PCR. The sample lists some 200,000 clones, approximately 86% occurring once. The data stem from a study of blood T cell repertoires in COVID-19. This CDR3 is built from 16 residues. Per germline, CDR1 SGHTA and CDR2 FQGTGA. The V end lost 4 bases, the J end lost 0 bases, and 15 bases lay between the germline ends. Sequencing was performed on PBMCs or T cells enriched from blood (not recorded which). The sequence was collected from a woman aged 25-40 years who had recovered from COVID-19. J is TRBJ1-1 and V is TRBV7-3; tentatively, D is TRBD1 (5 bases). DNA of the CDR3: TGTGCCAGCAGCTCAACCCCAGGGCCGCTGAACACTGAAGCTTTCTTT. Amino acid sequence: CASSSTPGPLNTEAFF.